Presented here are 9 T cell receptor beta chains from one specimen sequenced in a study of response to subunit inactivated influenza vaccine. MiXCR was run by TCRdb on the RT-PCR reads, yielding one entry per CDR3 protein. The data hold 200,000 to 300,000 distinct CDR3 sequences, with more than 9% observed a single time. The sequenced sample was non-naive T cells sorted from PBMCs, obtained about 14 days before vaccination. The receptor source for this set is a man in his forties or fifties who received an inactivated influenza vaccine.

This clonotype occurred a few times. This chain joins TRBV27 and TRBJ1-2; 8 nucleotides line up with TRBD1. Germline V gives CDR1 MNHEY, CDR2 SMNVEV (reference sequence). The length of the CDR3 is 14 residues. V was clipped by 4 bases and J by 7 bases; unmatched bases: 8. This CDR3 reads CASSSAGGAFGYTF. CDR3 nucleotides: TGTGCCAGCAGTTCGGCAGGGGGCGCGTTTGGCTACACCTTC.

This clonotype was observed a few times. V is TRBV20-1 and J is TRBJ2-7, with TRBD2 matching 12 bases. Germline V CDR1 and CDR2: DFQATT, SNEGSKA (reference sequence). The CDR3 loop spans 14 amino acids. V gave up 5 bases and J gave up 6 bases; unmatched junction bases: 8. CDR3 coding DNA: TGCAGTGCTGCCTTGACTAGCGGGGGCTCCGAGCAGTACTTC. It specifies CSAALTSGGSEQYF.

V and J are TRBV20-1 and TRBJ2-7; a weak D match, TRBD1 (7 bases). The CDR3 totals 15 residues. Germline lookup yields CDR1 DFQATT and CDR2 SNEGSKA (reference sequence). V lost 0 bases to trimming and J lost 1 base, with 13 bases between them. The CDR3 DNA sequence: TGCAGTGCTAGAGAGGCCAGGGGGGTATCCTACGAGCAGTACTTC. Protein sequence: CSAREARGVSYEQYF.

CDR3 coding DNA: TGTGCCAGCAGACCACGGGACGGTGTTTATGGCTACACCTTC. It codes for CASRPRDGVYGYTF. The gene calls are TRBV5-5 and TRBJ1-2, with a possible D match to TRBD1 (5 bases). Between the trimmed V and J ends, which lost 5 bases and 5 bases, there was a span of 16 bases. This CDR3 is built from 14 residues. Germline CDR1 SGHKS, CDR2 YYEKEE (reference sequence).

This clonotype was observed at least ten times. This chain connects TRBV28 to TRBJ1-6, with D uncertain. CDR3 length: 14 amino acids. The germline gives CDR1 MDHEN, CDR2 SYDVKM. V lost 1 base to trimming and J lost 7 bases, with 8 bases between them. The CDR3 reads CASSLLGHNSPLHF. The CDR3 coding sequence is TGTGCCAGCAGTTTATTGGGCCACAATTCACCCCTCCACTTT.

V is TRBV5-5 and J is TRBJ1-5; 7 nucleotides align to TRBD1. CDR1 is SGHKS, CDR2 YYEKEE, per germline (reference sequence). The CDR3 covers 15 residues. Trimming cost V 3 bases and J 5 bases; bases outside gene matches: 8. CDR3 amino acids: CASSWRIDRDQPQHF. The CDR3 nucleotides are TGTGCCAGCAGCTGGAGAATTGACAGGGATCAGCCCCAGCATTTT.

This clonotype has ten or more counts. This chain connects TRBV12-3 or TRBV12-4 to TRBJ1-1, with unresolved D. V shed 8 bases and J shed 3 bases, with 13 bases lying between them. The CDR3 contains 13 residues. The DNA of the CDR3 is TGTGCCAGCTCGCCTCTCGGGCACACTGAAGCTTTCTTT. It is translated as CASSPLGHTEAFF.

This clonotype was recorded a few times. The chain carries TRBV20-1 and TRBJ1-2; possibly TRBD1 for D (5 bases). Germline CDR1 DFQATT, CDR2 SNEGSKA (reference sequence). Trimming stripped 6 bases from V and 5 bases from J, with 10 bases between. This CDR3 has 11 amino acids. The CDR3 is CSAGGGYGYTF. The DNA for the CDR3 is TGCAGTGCCGGGGGTGGGTATGGCTACACCTTC.

The gene calls are TRBV7-8 and TRBJ1-2; 10 bases match TRBD1. The ends lost 4 bases at V and 6 bases at J; junction bases unmatched: 8. Looked up from germline, CDR1 is SGHVS and CDR2 is FQNEAQ. The CDR3 contains 15 residues. CDR3: CASSSGHGTGDGYTF. CDR3 nucleotides: TGTGCCAGCAGCTCGGGGCATGGGACAGGGGATGGCTACACCTTC.